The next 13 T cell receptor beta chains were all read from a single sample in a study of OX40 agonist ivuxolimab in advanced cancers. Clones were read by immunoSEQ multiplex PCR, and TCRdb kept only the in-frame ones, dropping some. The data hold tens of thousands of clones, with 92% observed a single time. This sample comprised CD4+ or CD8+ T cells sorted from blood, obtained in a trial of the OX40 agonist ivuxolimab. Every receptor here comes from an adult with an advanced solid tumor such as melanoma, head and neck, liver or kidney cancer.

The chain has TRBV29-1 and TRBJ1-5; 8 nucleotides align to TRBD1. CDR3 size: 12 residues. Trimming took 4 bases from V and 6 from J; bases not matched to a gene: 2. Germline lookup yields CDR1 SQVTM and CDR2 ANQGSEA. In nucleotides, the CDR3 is TGCAGCGTTGGTGACAGGGGTCAGCCCCAGCATTTT. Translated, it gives CSVGDRGQPQHF.

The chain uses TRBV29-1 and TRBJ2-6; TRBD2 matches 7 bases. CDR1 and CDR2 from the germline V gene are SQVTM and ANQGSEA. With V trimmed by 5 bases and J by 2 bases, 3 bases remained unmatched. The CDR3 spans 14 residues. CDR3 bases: TGCAGCGTTTTCGCGGGGGCTGGGGCCAACGTCCTGACTTTC. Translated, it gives CSVFAGAGANVLTF.

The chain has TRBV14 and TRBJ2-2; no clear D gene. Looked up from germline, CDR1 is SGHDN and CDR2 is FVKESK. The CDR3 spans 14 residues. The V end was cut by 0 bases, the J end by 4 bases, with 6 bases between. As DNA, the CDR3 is TGTGCCAGCAGCCAAGAAGTGGGCACCGGGGAGCTGTTTTTT. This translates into CASSQEVGTGELFF.

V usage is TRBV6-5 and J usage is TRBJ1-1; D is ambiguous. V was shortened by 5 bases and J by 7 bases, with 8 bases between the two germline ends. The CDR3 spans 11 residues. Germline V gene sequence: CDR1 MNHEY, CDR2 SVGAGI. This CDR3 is CASSRYHEAFF. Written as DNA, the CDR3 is TGTGCCAGCAGTCGCTACCATGAAGCTTTCTTT.

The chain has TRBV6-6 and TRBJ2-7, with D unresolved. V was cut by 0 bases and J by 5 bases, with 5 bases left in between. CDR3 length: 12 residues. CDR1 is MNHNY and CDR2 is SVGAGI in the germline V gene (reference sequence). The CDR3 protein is CASSYSAHEQYF. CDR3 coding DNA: TGTGCCAGCAGTTACTCGGCCCACGAGCAGTACTTC.

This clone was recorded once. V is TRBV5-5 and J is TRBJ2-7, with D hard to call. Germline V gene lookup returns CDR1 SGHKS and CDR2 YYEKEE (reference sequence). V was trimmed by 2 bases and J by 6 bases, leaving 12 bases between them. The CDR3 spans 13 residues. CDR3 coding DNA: TGTGCCAGCAGCTTTTCTGTTGGTAGCGAGCAGTACTTC. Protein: CASSFSVGSEQYF.

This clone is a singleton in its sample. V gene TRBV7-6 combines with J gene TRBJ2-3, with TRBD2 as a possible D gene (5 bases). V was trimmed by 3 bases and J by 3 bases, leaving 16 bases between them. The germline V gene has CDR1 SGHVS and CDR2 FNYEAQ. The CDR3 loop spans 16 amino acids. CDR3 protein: CASSFGLTPITDTQYF. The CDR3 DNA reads TGTGCCAGCAGCTTCGGACTGACGCCTATAACAGATACGCAGTATTTT.

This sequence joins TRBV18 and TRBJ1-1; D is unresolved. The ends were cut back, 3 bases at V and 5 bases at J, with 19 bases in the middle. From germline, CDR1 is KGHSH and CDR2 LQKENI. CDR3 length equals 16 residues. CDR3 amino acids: CASSPSVTRSGTEAFF. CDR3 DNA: TGTGCCAGCTCACCCTCGGTGACCCGATCGGGGACTGAAGCTTTCTTT.

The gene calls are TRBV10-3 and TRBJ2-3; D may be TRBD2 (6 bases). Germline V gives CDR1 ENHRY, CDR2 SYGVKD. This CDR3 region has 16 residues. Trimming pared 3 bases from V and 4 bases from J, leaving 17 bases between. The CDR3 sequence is CAISDAGGQSADTQYF. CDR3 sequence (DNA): TGTGCCATCAGTGATGCCGGAGGGCAATCCGCAGATACGCAGTATTTT.

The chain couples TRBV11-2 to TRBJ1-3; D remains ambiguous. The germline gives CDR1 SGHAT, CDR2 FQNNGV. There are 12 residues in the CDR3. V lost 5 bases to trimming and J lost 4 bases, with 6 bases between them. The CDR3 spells CASSSWGNTIYF. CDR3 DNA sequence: TGTGCCAGCAGCAGCTGGGGAAACACCATATATTTT.

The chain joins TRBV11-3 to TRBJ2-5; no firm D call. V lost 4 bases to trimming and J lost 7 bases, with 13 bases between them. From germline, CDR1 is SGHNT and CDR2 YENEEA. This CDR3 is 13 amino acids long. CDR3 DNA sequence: TGTGCCAGCAGCTCCCCGGGCACGGGGACCCAGTACTTC. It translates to CASSSPGTGTQYF.

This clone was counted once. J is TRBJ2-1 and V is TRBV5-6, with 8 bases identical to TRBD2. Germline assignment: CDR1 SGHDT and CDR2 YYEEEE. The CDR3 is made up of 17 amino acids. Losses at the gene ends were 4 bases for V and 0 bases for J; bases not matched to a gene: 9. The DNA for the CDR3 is TGTGCCAGCAGCCCACTAGCGGCAATCGTCTCCTACAATGAGCAGTTCTTC. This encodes CASSPLAAIVSYNEQFF.

The CDR3 loop is CASSLRRGGFDTEAFF. The CDR3 DNA reads as TGTGCCAGCAGCTTGCGGCGGGGGGGCTTCGACACTGAAGCTTTCTTT. V and J are TRBV5-6 and TRBJ1-1; D perhaps matches TRBD1 (6 bases). The CDR3 extends over 16 amino acids. Trimming removed 1 base at V and 3 bases at J, with 16 bases between. Germline values: CDR1 SGHDT, CDR2 YYEEEE. The full variable domain, with the rest looked up from reference TRBV5-6 and TRBJ1-1, is DAGVTQSPTHLIKTRGQQVTLRCSPKSGHDTVSWYQQALGQGPQFIFQYYEEEERQRGNFPDRFSGHQFPNYSSELNVNALLLGDSALYLCASSLRRGGFDTEAFFGQGTRLTVV.